This TCR beta chain was observed in a study of post-analysis software for immune sequencing data. Study as a whole: Some patients lacked subtype; others had relapsing-remitting, secondary progressive or progressive-relapsing disease. Findings and caveats of the study: About five TRBV segments were more frequent in patients than controls; TRBV5-6, TRBV5-1 and TRBV20-1 belonged to this group.

Unique molecular identifiers were built into the TCR beta cDNA libraries. TCRdb fed the PCR reads into MiXCR, producing one record per CDR3 protein. The top ten hold 4% to 5.5% of the sample, which has 740,000 or so distinct CDR3 sequences, under 70% seen once. A note on this clonotype: No antigen is known for it.

CDR3 size: 15 residues. Per the germline V gene, CDR1 is DFQATT and CDR2 is SNEGSKA (reference sequence). The TCR comes from a girl under 18 with multiple sclerosis. Sequencing used blood. This chain joins TRBV20-1 and TRBJ2-1; 8 positions agree with TRBD2. The tail of the sequence fits TRBJ2-7 better, so the J call may be wrong. The CDR3 loop reads CSARAGSGSVYEQYF. CDR3 nucleotide sequence: TGCAGTGCTAGGGCGGGCAGCGGGAGTGTCTACGAGCAGTACTTC.